The clone carrying this T cell receptor (beta chain) was seen ten or more times. In making TCR cDNA, 5'RACE template switching added a universal primer site and UMIs to it. TCRdb passed the 5' RACE reads through MiXCR, listing each CDR3 protein once. The top ten hold 50% to 75% of the sample, which has approximately 6,300 distinct CDR3 sequences, roughly 6% seen once. These data belong to a study of T cells after yellow fever vaccination. About the study: In the case of low-cell-number fractions, SMART-Seq v4 Ultra Low Input was used for preparation. Findings and limits, study-wide: After the booster, 96% of CD4 and around nine tenths of CD8 primary-response clones were re-detected. The authors detected almost none of the vaccine-responding clonotypes in sorted memory subsets on day 0.

Sample: PBMCs, either bulk or a sorted T-cell subset (CD4+, CD8+, memory, or dextramer-sorted; not recorded which), taken about 2 weeks after the first yellow fever vaccination. This clonotype was sampled from a man aged 18 to 29 who received the YFV17D yellow fever vaccine.

The CDR3 DNA reads TGCGCCAGCAGCCAGCTTGACCCCCGGGGCGAGCAGTACTTC. Protein: CASSQLDPRGEQYF. This chain joins TRBV5-1 and TRBJ2-7; TRBD2 might be the D (5 bases). Trimming removed 4 bases at V and 6 bases at J, with 17 bases between. Germline CDR1 reads SGHRS; CDR2 reads YFSETQ. The CDR3 contains 14 residues.